Listed here are 27 T cell receptor beta chains from one sample, sequenced in a study of early T cells in non-severe SARS-CoV-2 infection. TCRdb re-called the 5' RACE reads through MiXCR, storing one row per CDR3 protein. The sample has about 27,000 distinct CDR3 sequences, approximately 4.1% seen once. Sequenced material: whole blood. The receptors stem from an adult who was a healthcare worker with PCR-confirmed SARS-CoV-2 infection or an uninfected control (not recorded which).

This clonotype turned up a few times. This CDR3 is CSARDRRGGPYEQYF. Written as DNA, the CDR3 is TGCAGTGCTAGAGATCGGAGGGGGGGACCCTACGAGCAGTACTTC. This rearrangement joins TRBV20-1 to TRBJ2-7; possibly TRBD2 for D (7 bases). This CDR3 region has 15 residues. The germline gives CDR1 DFQATT, CDR2 SNEGSKA (reference sequence). V dropped 0 bases and J dropped 2 bases, with 14 bases sitting between them.

This clonotype was counted many times. The gene calls are TRBV5-8 and TRBJ1-1; a possible D gene is TRBD1 (6 bases). Trimming took 1 base from V and 5 from J, leaving 18 bases between them. Germline CDR1 and CDR2: SGHTS and YDEGEE. This CDR3 region has 16 residues. CDR3 protein: CASSLLGRGAGTEAFF. CDR3 nucleotides: TGTGCCAGCAGCTTGTTGGGGCGGGGGGCCGGAACTGAAGCTTTCTTT.

This clonotype was observed at least ten times. J is TRBJ2-1 and V is TRBV15; D possibly corresponds to TRBD2 (6 bases). Between the trimmed V and J ends, which lost 0 bases and 4 bases, there was a span of 10 bases. The CDR3 is 15 amino acids. The germline V gene has CDR1 LNHNV and CDR2 YYDKDF (reference sequence). This CDR3 reads CATSRDRREYNEQFF. For the CDR3, the DNA is TGTGCCACCAGCAGAGATCGGAGGGAATACAATGAGCAGTTCTTC.

This clonotype was seen many times. The CDR3 nucleotides read TGTGCCAGCAGCTATAATAGGGGTTTGAACACTGAAGCTTTCTTT. It translates to CASSYNRGLNTEAFF. The J gene is TRBJ1-1, the V gene TRBV13; D is possibly TRBD1 (5 bases). The V end lost 4 bases, the J end lost 0 bases, and 12 bases lay between the germline ends. CDR3 length: 15 amino acids. Germline CDR1 reads PRHDT; CDR2 reads FYEKMQ (reference sequence).

This clonotype was seen repeatedly, ten times or more. The chain has TRBV12-5 and TRBJ2-2, with TRBD1 identical over 8 bases. The J segment lost 0 bases and the V segment lost 3 bases, leaving 6 bases of the junction unmatched. Looked up from germline, CDR1 is LGHNT and CDR2 is FRNRAP. This CDR3 is built from 17 residues. CDR3 amino acids: CASGFLGQGSNTGELFF. CDR3 bases: TGTGCTAGTGGTTTCCTCGGACAGGGCTCGAACACCGGGGAGCTGTTTTTT.

This clonotype was seen repeatedly, ten times or more. The rearrangement uses TRBV6-6 and TRBJ2-2; D remains ambiguous. V dropped 7 bases and J dropped 4 bases, with 10 bases sitting between them. Germline V CDR1 and CDR2: MNHNY, SVGAGI (reference sequence). CDR3 length: 13 amino acids. The DNA for the CDR3 is TGTGCCAGCACCTCCCGACCCACCGGGGAGCTGTTTTTT. Residues: CASTSRPTGELFF.

This clonotype was picked up many times. The chain uses TRBV20-1 and TRBJ1-1, with D tentatively TRBD1 (6 bases). Looked up from germline, CDR1 is DFQATT and CDR2 is SNEGSKA (reference sequence). The CDR3 covers 16 residues. The V end was cut by 5 bases, the J end by 2 bases, with 21 bases between. CDR3 nucleotide sequence: TGCAGTGCTCTCCGCCCCCACAGGGCGTTAAACACTGAAGCTTTCTTT. Translated, it gives CSALRPHRALNTEAFF.

This clonotype is classed as medium-sized (0.01 to 0.1%). This rearrangement joins TRBV29-1 to TRBJ2-1; D is possibly TRBD1 or TRBD2 (5 bases each). V was cut by 7 bases and J by 8 bases, with 21 bases left in between. Germline V lookup: CDR1 SQVTM, CDR2 ANQGSEA. The CDR3 loop spans 14 amino acids. The CDR3 loop is CSGTTRLGTDEQFF. CDR3 sequence (DNA): TGCAGCGGTACAACCCGACTTGGGACGGATGAGCAGTTCTTC.

This clonotype was observed many times. This chain uses TRBV28 with TRBJ2-6, with TRBD2 matching over 7 bases. The CDR3 is 16 amino acids. CDR1 MDHEN and CDR2 SYDVKM come from the germline V gene. The V and J ends lost 4 bases and 0 bases, in that order; junction bases with no gene match: 3. CDR3 coding DNA: TGTGCCAGCAGTTCCCCGGGGGGCTCTGGGGCCAACGTCCTGACTTTC. Protein: CASSSPGGSGANVLTF.

About this clonotype itself: One base away lies a much larger clone, so this may be a sequencing read error. This chain uses TRBV7-2 with TRBJ2-7, with 9 bases fitting TRBD2. The length of the CDR3 is 16 residues. Losses at the gene ends were 5 bases for V and 0 bases for J; bases not matched to a gene: 8. Looked up from germline, CDR1 is SGHTA and CDR2 is FQGNSA. The CDR3 reads CASSPWVSGSSYEQYF. The CDR3 nucleotides read TGTGCCAGCAGCCCCTGGGTTAGCGGGAGCTCCTACGAGCAGTACTTC.

This clonotype was recorded many times. CDR3 sequence reads: CSVEQGGNEQYF. DNA of the CDR3: TGCAGCGTTGAACAGGGGGGAAACGAGCAGTACTTC. J is TRBJ2-7 and V is TRBV29-1, with TRBD1 as a possible D gene (7 bases). The V and J ends lost 2 bases and 5 bases respectively, with 10 bases between them. The CDR3 has 12 amino acids. Germline loops: CDR1 SQVTM, CDR2 ANQGSEA.

This clonotype was counted a few times. The J gene is TRBJ2-7, the V gene TRBV20-1, with D possibly TRBD1 on 6 matching bases. The V gene's germline CDR1 is DFQATT and CDR2 SNEGSKA (reference sequence). The CDR3 is 13 residues long. Deletions cut 5 bases from V and 3 bases from J, with 14 bases between. The CDR3 spells CSAQEGTRYEQYF. In nucleotides, the CDR3 is TGCAGTGCTCAAGAAGGGACACGCTACGAGCAGTACTTC.

This clonotype was recorded a few times. J is TRBJ1-4 and V is TRBV20-1, with 7 bases fitting TRBD1. CDR1 is DFQATT and CDR2 is SNEGSKA in the germline V gene (reference sequence). With 6 bases clipped from V and 7 bases from J, the junction kept 8 bases outside the gene matches. The CDR3 is 13 amino acids. The CDR3 bases are TGCAGTGCCCAGACAGGGTTGGGTGAAAAACTGTTTTTT. The encoded protein is CSAQTGLGEKLFF.

This clonotype was seen repeatedly, ten times or more. The genes are TRBV4-1 and TRBJ2-1, with 10 bases aligning to TRBD2. CDR3 length: 16 residues. V gave up 4 bases and J gave up 5 bases; unmatched junction bases: 8. The V gene's germline CDR1 is MGHRA and CDR2 YSYEKL. CDR3 residues: CASSPSSGSSHNEQFF. The CDR3, as DNA: TGCGCCAGCAGCCCTTCTAGCGGGAGTAGCCACAATGAGCAGTTCTTC.

J is TRBJ2-2 and V is TRBV6-5; D may be TRBD2 (6 bases). The CDR3 runs 18 residues. CDR1 is MNHEY, CDR2 SVGAGI, per germline. V dropped 2 bases and J dropped 7 bases, with 23 bases sitting between them. CDR3 in amino acids: CASSYGVGGVGGIGELFF. Written as DNA, the CDR3 is TGTGCCAGCAGTTACGGAGTCGGCGGGGTCGGCGGTATCGGGGAGCTGTTTTTT.

In this sample, this clonotype turned up many times. J is TRBJ2-7 and V is TRBV5-5; 7 nucleotides align to TRBD2. The ends lost 5 bases at V and 3 bases at J; junction bases unmatched: 5. Per the germline V gene, CDR1 is SGHKS and CDR2 is YYEKEE (reference sequence). CDR3 length: 13 residues. The CDR3: CASRRGLVYEQYF. CDR3 in DNA: TGTGCCAGCAGACGCGGACTAGTCTACGAGCAGTACTTC.

This clonotype was counted ten times or more. The CDR3 region has the DNA TGTGCCAGCTCGCTCATTGTGAGTGAGCAGTTCTTC. It translates to CASSLIVSEQFF. This chain connects TRBV18 to TRBJ2-1, with unresolved D. V lost 6 bases and J 9 bases, leaving 12 bases between the germline ends. Germline V CDR1 and CDR2: KGHSH, LQKENI. This CDR3 has 12 amino acids.

The chain is built from TRBV7-2 and TRBJ1-2; TRBD1 matches 8 bases. The junction had 17 bases not matched to a gene; V was cut back by 7 bases and J by 4 bases. This CDR3 has 17 amino acids. Germline V lookup: CDR1 SGHTA, CDR2 FQGNSA. CDR3 amino acids: CASTKPGQESLSYGYTF. The CDR3 DNA is TGTGCCAGCACCAAACCGGGACAGGAGTCCCTCTCCTATGGCTACACCTTC.

The table lists this clonotype with many counts. The chain carries TRBV7-2 and TRBJ2-5; 8 bases align to TRBD2. Germline V gene data show CDR1 as SGHTA and CDR2 as FQGNSA. The CDR3 runs 15 residues. V trimming: 4 bases; J trimming: 1 base; junction bases outside the gene matches: 5. CDR3 nucleotide sequence: TGTGCCAGCAGCTCAACTAGCGGACTCCAAGAGACCCAGTACTTC. Residues: CASSSTSGLQETQYF.

The genes are TRBV24-1 and TRBJ2-2, with 11 bases lining up with TRBD2. Germline V gives CDR1 KGHDR, CDR2 SFDVKD. This CDR3 comprises 17 residues. The V and J ends lost 4 bases and 7 bases, in that order; junction bases with no gene match: 10. The CDR3 nucleotides are TGTGCCACCAGTGACCAAACTAGCGGGAGCCGAGGCGGGGAGCTGTTTTTT. Amino acid sequence: CATSDQTSGSRGGELFF.

This clonotype was recorded at least ten times. The V and J genes are TRBV3-1 and TRBJ2-7, with 7 positions matching TRBD1. The germline V gene has CDR1 LGHDT and CDR2 YNNKEL (reference sequence). The CDR3 length is 15 residues. The J segment lost 1 base and the V segment lost 4 bases, leaving 7 bases of the junction unmatched. The CDR3 DNA sequence: TGTGCCAGCAGCCTGTCAGGGGGACGGTCCTACGAGCAGTACTTC. It is translated as CASSLSGGRSYEQYF.

This clonotype came up many times. The chain combines TRBV7-9 with TRBJ2-5; D uncertain. The germline gives CDR1 SEHNR, CDR2 FQNEAQ (reference sequence). The CDR3 sequence is 13 residues long. V was cut by 5 bases and J by 1 base, with 8 bases left in between. The CDR3 nucleotides read TGTGCCAGCAGCCCTGTCTCCCAAGAGACCCAGTACTTC. It is translated as CASSPVSQETQYF.

This clonotype has at least ten counts. The V gene is TRBV9, the J gene TRBJ2-1; TRBD2 matches 7 bases. Germline V gene lookup returns CDR1 SGDLS and CDR2 YYNGEE. The CDR3 has 16 residues. J gave up 2 bases and V 1 base, and 6 bases lay outside the gene matches. CDR3 in DNA: TGTGCCAGCAGCGTATTTAGCACTAGCGCCTACAATGAGCAGTTCTTC. Protein: CASSVFSTSAYNEQFF. Drawing the rest from reference TRBV9 and TRBJ2-1, the complete variable domain is DSGVTQTPKHLITATGQRVTLRCSPRSGDLSVYWYQQSLDQGLQFLIQYYNGEERAKGNILERFSAQQFPDLHSELNLSSLELGDSALYFCASSVFSTSAYNEQFFGPGTRLTVL.

This clonotype occurred many times. This chain uses TRBV7-9 with TRBJ2-7; perhaps TRBD2 as D (6 bases). This CDR3 has 13 amino acids. Germline V lookup: CDR1 SEHNR, CDR2 FQNEAQ (reference sequence). V was pared by 3 bases and J by 5 bases, with 11 bases between. The CDR3 DNA reads as TGTGCCAGCAGCTTGGGACTCATCAACGAGCAGTACTTC. Protein sequence: CASSLGLINEQYF. Using reference TRBV7-9 and TRBJ2-7 for the parts outside the CDR3, the full variable domain is DTGVSQNPRHKITKRGQNVTFRCDPISEHNRLYWYRQTLGQGPEFLTYFQNEAQLEKSRLLSDRFSAERPKGSFSTLEIQRTEQGDSAMYLCASSLGLINEQYFGPGTRLTVT.

A word on this clonotype: A much more abundant neighbour one base away suggests this may be a read error. The chain is built from TRBV7-9 and TRBJ2-1, with 7 nucleotides matching TRBD1. This CDR3 comprises 14 residues. V lost 0 bases to trimming and J lost 8 bases; unmatched junction nucleotides: 4. Germline assignment: CDR1 SEHNR and CDR2 FQNEAQ (reference sequence). The CDR3 sequence: CASSLATGSDEQFF. The CDR3, as DNA: TGTGCCAGCAGCTTAGCGACAGGGAGCGATGAGCAGTTCTTC.

This clonotype was found many times. The chain combines TRBV9 with TRBJ2-2; weak D call: TRBD1 (6 bases). This CDR3 region has 18 residues. The germline gives CDR1 SGDLS, CDR2 YYNGEE. Deletions cut 5 bases from V and 4 bases from J, with 24 bases between. CDR3 sequence: CASSPRGYGGGGTGELFF. CDR3 nucleotides: TGTGCCAGCAGTCCTCGGGGTTATGGGGGCGGAGGCACCGGGGAGCTGTTTTTT.

The chain combines TRBV2 with TRBJ2-2; TRBD1 or TRBD2 may be the D gene (6 bases each). The V gene lost 6 bases and the J gene lost 4 bases, with 18 bases spanning the gap. The germline CDR1 and CDR2 sequences are SNHLY and FYNNEI. CDR3 size: 16 residues. CDR3 DNA: TGTGCCAGCAGAGGACCGGGGGCCCCGTCCACCGGGGAGCTGTTTTTT. It specifies CASRGPGAPSTGELFF.